A selection of T cell receptor beta chains follows, all from one sample in a study of blood T cell repertoires in COVID-19. The assay was immunoSEQ multiplex PCR, and TCRdb's table has in-frame clones only and misses some. The data show some 150,000 clones, with around 81% seen just once and 6.2% held by the top ten. Sequenced: PBMCs or T cells enriched from blood (not recorded which). These receptors all come from a woman in her 40s who had recovered from COVID-19. Both conserved end residues are part of each CDR3. D genes are given only for firm matches. Clone size is given for some rows only: seen once, a few or many times, or a class if the clone is expanded.

V,size,D,J,DNA,CDR3
TRBV3-1/TRBV3-2,-,-,TRBJ2-1,TGTGCCAGCAGCCAAGCAGCGATTAGCGGTACCTACAATGAGCAGTTCTTC,CASSQAAISGTYNEQFF
TRBV19,-,-,TRBJ1-5,TGTGCCAGTACCAGCTTAACAGGGTTGTATAGCAATCAGCCCCAGCATTTT,CASTSLTGLYSNQPQHF
TRBV19,few,TRBD2,TRBJ2-1,TGTGCCAGTAGTATAGCCATACGCGGGAGCTCCTACAATGAGCAGTTCTTC,CASSIAIRGSSYNEQFF
TRBV7-2,once,TRBD1,TRBJ2-3,TGTGCCAGCAGCTCACAGGGGTTGGGCACAGATACGCAGTATTTT,CASSSQGLGTDTQYF
TRBV5-5,once,TRBD1,TRBJ1-3,TGTGCCAGCAGCTTGGCTGGGGACAGGGGGCTGTTCTCTGGAAACACCATATATTTT,CASSLAGDRGLFSGNTIYF
TRBV5-6,-,-,TRBJ2-7,TGTGCCAGCAGCTACTATGGACACCAGGGCTCCTACGAGCAGTACTTC,CASSYYGHQGSYEQYF
TRBV12-3/TRBV12-4,-,TRBD1,TRBJ2-2,TGTGCCAGCAGATCCGACAGGGGCGGGGAGCTGTTTTTT,CASRSDRGGELFF
TRBV9,-,-,TRBJ1-1,TGTGCCAGCAGCCCCCATTACAGGGAGATGAACACTGAAGCTTTCTTT,CASSPHYREMNTEAFF
TRBV6-1,-,-,TRBJ1-2,TGTGCCAGCAGTGAAGACTTCTATGGCTACACCTTC,CASSEDFYGYTF
TRBV6-5,-,-,TRBJ1-1,TGTGCCAGCAGTCGGACAGTGAACACTGAAGCTTTCTTT,CASSRTVNTEAFF
TRBV27,-,TRBD1,TRBJ1-6,TGTGCCAGCAGTCCGAGGACAGGGTATAATTCACCCCTCCACTTT,CASSPRTGYNSPLHF
TRBV5-1,-,TRBD2,TRBJ2-5,TGCGCCAGCAGCTTGGAAGGCCTTAGCGGGGGGCATGAGACCCAGTACTTC,CASSLEGLSGGHETQYF
TRBV11-2,-,TRBD2,TRBJ2-7,TGTGCCAGCAGCTTACCGCCCCCAGTAGCGGGGCCTTCCTACGAGCAGTACTTC,CASSLPPPVAGPSYEQYF
TRBV3-1/TRBV3-2,-,-,TRBJ1-2,TGTGCCAGCAGCCCAGGGCAGCCGGTCTATGGCTACACCTTC,CASSPGQPVYGYTF
TRBV4-1,-,TRBD2,TRBJ2-1,TGCGCCAGCAGCCAAGAAGACTGGACTAGCGAGACCTTGAAGTTCTTC,CASSQEDWTSETLKFF
TRBV4-1,-,-,TRBJ1-6,TGCGCCAGCAGCCAAGATAGGTCGGGGACATTTGATTCACCCCTCCACTTT,CASSQDRSGTFDSPLHF
TRBV6-4,-,-,TRBJ2-3,TGTGCCAGCAGTGACACGGCGGCAGATACGCAGTATTTT,CASSDTAADTQYF
TRBV6-1,-,TRBD2,TRBJ2-7,TGTGCCAGCAGTGAACAGCCAGCGGGAGGGAACGAGCAGTACTTC,CASSEQPAGGNEQYF
TRBV11-1,-,-,TRBJ1-1,TGTGCCAGCAGCCCTGGGCAGACGAACACTGAAGCTTTCTTT,CASSPGQTNTEAFF
TRBV5-1,-,TRBD1,TRBJ2-5,TGCGCCAGCAGCCTCACCCGGGACAGCCAAGAGACCCAGTACTTC,CASSLTRDSQETQYF
TRBV5-1,-,-,TRBJ1-1,TGCGCCAGCATCTTACTCCCAGGGGCTATTAACACTGAAGCTTTCTTT,CASILLPGAINTEAFF
TRBV7-8,-,TRBD1,TRBJ2-3,TGTGCCAGCAGCTTAGTACTTAGGACAGGGGATAGAGATACGCAGTATTTT,CASSLVLRTGDRDTQYF
TRBV7-2,-,-,TRBJ2-3,TGTGCCAGCAGCTTAGCGGGAGCAGATACGCAGTATTTT,CASSLAGADTQYF
TRBV6-5,-,TRBD1,TRBJ2-5,TGTGCCAGCAGTACGACAGGGACGTACCAAGAGACCCAGTACTTC,CASSTTGTYQETQYF
TRBV4-2,-,-,TRBJ1-1,TGTGCCAGCAGCCAACCCCTGGGGGCAGGAATGGACACTGAAGCTTTCTTT,CASSQPLGAGMDTEAFF
TRBV28,-,TRBD1,TRBJ1-2,TGTGCCAGCAGTTACGGACAGGGTAACTATGGCTACACCTTC,CASSYGQGNYGYTF
TRBV5-4,-,-,TRBJ2-7,TGTGCCAGCAGCTTGGACACCTCCTACGAGCAGTACTTC,CASSLDTSYEQYF
TRBV20-1,-,-,TRBJ2-7,TGCAGTGCTAGAGAGCAGGTCGAGCAGTACTTC,CSAREQVEQYF
TRBV6-5,-,-,TRBJ2-5,TGTGCCAGCAGTTACTCCCACGCAGGGAAAGAGACCCAGTACTTC,CASSYSHAGKETQYF
TRBV10-3,few,TRBD1,TRBJ1-1,TGTGCCATCACCCCGGACAGGGTGGCTGAAGCTTTCTTT,CAITPDRVAEAFF
TRBV7-9,-,-,TRBJ2-3,TGTGCCAGCAGGCCTAAACAGGGAAGAGGGGCCGACACAGATACGCAGTATTTT,CASRPKQGRGADTDTQYF
TRBV12-3/TRBV12-4,-,-,TRBJ1-2,TGTGCCACTCCGGGGGGCCAGGGCTACACCTTC,CATPGGQGYTF
TRBV9,-,TRBD1,TRBJ1-2,TGTGCCAGCAGCGGACAGGGGACCGGTGGCTACACCTTC,CASSGQGTGGYTF
TRBV5-4,-,TRBD1,TRBJ2-2,TGTGCCAGCAGCCTGGGACAGTCGAACACCGGGGAGCTGTTTTTT,CASSLGQSNTGELFF
TRBV28,-,TRBD1,TRBJ2-6,TGTGCCAGCAGTTCCGGGACAGGGGTTTATGGGGCCAACGTCCTGACTTTC,CASSSGTGVYGANVLTF
TRBV29-1,-,-,TRBJ2-1,TGCAGCGTTGAAGATCTGAGGGACAATGAGCAGTTCTTC,CSVEDLRDNEQFF
TRBV21-1,-,-,TRBJ2-7,TGTGCCAGCAGCCCCCCAGCGGGAGAAGTCAACGAGCAGTACTTC,CASSPPAGEVNEQYF
TRBV2,-,-,TRBJ1-5,TGTGCCAGCAGTGAAGGGACTCTGCCCTCTCAGCCCCAGCATTTT,CASSEGTLPSQPQHF
TRBV11-3,-,-,TRBJ2-1,TGTGCCAGCAGCTGGGTAACGGGGGATGAGCAGTTCTTC,CASSWVTGDEQFF